Shown below are 25 T cell receptor beta chains from a single sample sequenced in a study of Tregs in tolerant kidney transplant recipients. The repertoire was sequenced with immunoSEQ multiplex PCR; TCRdb's copy has only in-frame clones and lacks some. Here the sample table reports over 25,000 clones. The sample here was CD8+ T cells from blood, taken before the transplant. The receptors originated from a human donor who received a combined kidney and bone marrow transplant.

Details on this clone: From the germline J gene comes the end of the CDR3, since the read stops 3 residues before it. V gene TRBV2 combines with J gene TRBJ1-2; 12 bases map to TRBD1. The CDR3 loop spans 18 amino acids. Germline CDR1 SNHLY, CDR2 FYNNEI. V trimming: 3 bases; J trimming: 5 bases; junction bases outside the gene matches: 13. The CDR3 loop reads CASSDTSGQGASGYGYTF. The sequenced CDR3 bases are TGTGCCAGCAGTGATACCTCGGGACAGGGGGCGTCTGGATATGGC. Full variable domain (rest looked up from reference TRBV2 and TRBJ1-2): EPEVTQTPSHQVTQMGQEVILRCVPISNHLYFYWYRQILGQKVEFLVSFYNNEISEKSEIFDDQFSVERPDGSNFTLKIRSTKLEDSAMYFCASSDTSGQGASGYGYTFGSGTRLTVV.

To note about this clone: The observed sequence ends 3 residues before the CDR3 terminus, with the missing tail filled in from the germline J gene. The rearrangement uses TRBV6-2 or TRBV6-3 and TRBJ2-7; tentative D call: TRBD2 (6 bases). Deletions cut 2 bases from V and 3 bases from J, with 20 bases between. Looked up from germline, CDR1 is MNHEY and CDR2 is SVGEGT. CDR3 length: 17 residues. Partial CDR3 DNA: TGTGCCAGCAGTTACCCCCTGGCCGGGACTGCAGTCTACGAG. Its protein is CASSYPLAGTAVYE. The entire CDR3 sequence reads CASSYPLAGTAVYEQYF.

A note on this clone: The DNA ends 3 residues before the CDR3 does, and the rest of the CDR3 is filled in from the germline J gene. This rearrangement joins TRBV7-9 to TRBJ1-3; no reliable D call. The CDR3 sequence is 13 residues long. V lost 1 base, J lost 3 bases, and 4 bases lay in between. CDR1 is SEHNR and CDR2 is FQNEAQ in the germline V gene (reference sequence). CDR3 sequence reads: CASSLEVGNTIYF. The part of the CDR3 DNA that was read is TGTGCCAGCAGCTTAGAGGTTGGAAACACC. Full variable domain (outside the CDR3, taken from reference TRBV7-9 and TRBJ1-3): DTGVSQNPRHKITKRGQNVTFRCDPISEHNRLYWYRQTLGQGPEFLTYFQNEAQLEKSRLLSDRFSAERPKGSFSTLEIQRTEQGDSAMYLCASSLEVGNTIYFGEGSWLTVV.

As to this clone: With the read ending 3 residues before the CDR3 end, the germline J gene is used to fill in that end. The chain recombines TRBV5-3 with TRBJ2-6; 11 bases are shared with TRBD1. TRBV5-3 is an ORF, and what it does is uncertain. Trimming removed 4 bases from V and 2 bases from J; junction bases left unmatched: 11. CDR3 length: 19 amino acids. The CDR3 sequence: CARSTHEDRGQAGANVLTF. The sequenced part of the CDR3 DNA is TGTGCCAGAAGCACCCACGAGGACAGGGGGCAGGCTGGGGCCAACGTC.

Note on this clone: The read gets to within 3 residues of the CDR3 end, and the germline J gene fills in the rest. The chain employs TRBV7-9 and TRBJ2-7; a weak D match, TRBD2 (5 bases). CDR1 and CDR2 (germline): SEHNR, FQNEAQ (reference sequence). The CDR3 covers 12 residues. Trimming left V 8 bases short and J 2 bases short, with 10 bases between. The DNA read from the CDR3 is TGTGCCAGCGGTAGCGAACCCTACGAG. It translates to CASGSEPYE. In full, the CDR3 reads CASGSEPYEQYF.

In regard to this clone: Coverage ceases 3 residues before the CDR3 finishes, and the germline J gene fills in the end. J is TRBJ1-6 and V is TRBV5-1, with D tentatively TRBD1 (5 bases). The CDR3 runs to 17 residues. V lost 4 bases and J lost 5, with 19 bases in between. Germline V CDR1 and CDR2: SGHRS, YFSETQ. The sequenced CDR3 bases are TGCGCCAGCAGCGCTGGGGCAACCGGGCTCGATAATTCACCC. Translating it yields CASSAGATGLDNSP. The whole CDR3 protein reads CASSAGATGLDNSPLHF.

With regard to this clone: The CDR3 end lies 3 residues beyond the end of the read and is filled in from the germline J gene. The chain combines TRBV6-4 with TRBJ2-3, with D hard to call. The germline CDR1 and CDR2 sequences are MRHNA and SNTAGT. The CDR3 extends over 16 amino acids. V was pared by 2 bases and J by 0 bases, with 12 bases between. CDR3 sequence: CASSDRGGTSTDTQYF. Incomplete CDR3 DNA: TGTGCCAGCAGTGACCGTGGCGGCACTAGCACAGATACG.

As to this clone: The read ends 3 residues before the CDR3 terminus; that terminus is restored from the germline J gene. The chain combines TRBV5-6 with TRBJ2-7; D possibly corresponds to TRBD1 (5 bases). Germline values: CDR1 SGHDT, CDR2 YYEEEE. Trimming left V 0 bases short and J 2 bases short, with 6 bases between. This CDR3 is built from 13 residues. CDR3 protein: CASSLAGTYEQYF. CDR3 DNA, as far as it was read: TGTGCCAGCAGCTTGGCAGGGACCTACGAG.

As to this clone: Sequencing ends 3 residues short of the CDR3 end; the germline J gene provides the rest. The rearrangement uses TRBV29-1 and TRBJ1-1; a possible D gene is TRBD1 (5 bases). Deletions cut 4 bases from V and 4 bases from J, with 10 bases between. Germline V CDR1 and CDR2: SQVTM, ANQGSEA. This CDR3 contains 12 residues. The CDR3 reads CSVVGGGTEAFF. CDR3 DNA, as far as it was read: TGCAGCGTTGTGGGGGGAGGCACTGAA.

In the case of this clone: The sequenced fragment ends 3 residues before the CDR3 boundary, so the rest is inferred from the germline J gene. The V and J genes are TRBV29-1 and TRBJ2-2, with 7 bases that match TRBD2. CDR1 and CDR2 (germline): SQVTM, ANQGSEA. The CDR3 contains 13 residues. V gave up 7 bases and J gave up 3 bases; unmatched junction bases: 5. Partial CDR3 DNA: TGCAGCGCATCTAGCGGAGACACCGGGGAG. It is translated as CSASSGDTGE. Given in full, the CDR3 is CSASSGDTGELFF.

Comment on this clone: The read gets to within 3 residues of the CDR3 end, and the germline J gene fills in the rest. The rearrangement uses TRBV19 and TRBJ1-1, with no clear D. From germline, CDR1 is LNHDA and CDR2 SQIVND (reference sequence). V lost 11 bases and J 5 bases, leaving 18 bases between the germline ends. The CDR3 runs 13 residues. The sequenced part of the CDR3 DNA is TGTGCCTCCAGATGGGCTTCGGGGACTGAA. Protein: CASRWASGTE. The CDR3 reads in full as CASRWASGTEAFF.

Points on this clone: Coverage ceases 3 residues before the CDR3 finishes, and the germline J gene fills in the end. The chain is built from TRBV5-1 and TRBJ2-2; maybe TRBD1 (5 bases). CDR3 length: 14 residues. Per the germline V gene, CDR1 is SGHRS and CDR2 is YFSETQ. The V end was cut by 3 bases, the J end by 5 bases, with 11 bases between. The CDR3 spells CASSWGHSTGELFF. The CDR3 DNA, read in part, is TGCGCCAGCAGCTGGGGCCACTCGACCGGGGAG. Using reference TRBV5-1 and TRBJ2-2 for the parts outside the CDR3, the full variable domain is KAGVTQTPRYLIKTRGQQVTLSCSPISGHRSVSWYQQTPGQGLQFLFEYFSETQRNKGNFPGRFSGRQFSNSRSEMNVSTLELGDSALYLCASSWGHSTGELFFGEGSRLTVL.

On this clone: Read coverage stops 3 residues before the CDR3 terminus; the germline J gene supplies the remainder. The chain joins TRBV19 to TRBJ1-2; possible D gene TRBD1, 5 bases. Germline CDR1 LNHDA, CDR2 SQIVND (reference sequence). Trimming took off 3 bases at V and 2 bases at J, with 7 bases between the two ends. There are 13 residues in the CDR3. The DNA read from the CDR3 is TGTGCCAGTAGTATTGGGGGGAACTATGGC. It encodes CASSIGGNYG. The CDR3 reads in full as CASSIGGNYGYTF. The full variable domain, its missing parts supplied by reference TRBV19 and TRBJ1-2, is DGGITQSPKYLFRKEGQNVTLSCEQNLNHDAMYWYRQDPGQGLRLIYYSQIVNDFQKGDIAEGYSVSREKKESFPLTVTSAQKNPTAFYLCASSIGGNYGYTFGSGTRLTVV.

Notes on this clone: The DNA ends 3 residues before the CDR3 does, and the rest of the CDR3 is filled in from the germline J gene. The rearrangement links TRBV30 to TRBJ2-1; possibly TRBD1 for D (5 bases). Germline V CDR1 and CDR2: GTSNPN, SVGIG (reference sequence). The CDR3 sequence is 15 residues long. Deletions cut 0 bases from V and 4 bases from J, with 13 bases between. The sequenced part of the CDR3 DNA is TGTGCCTGGAGTGTTCTACAGGCCAAATACAATGAG. It codes for CAWSVLQAKYNE. The full CDR3 sequence reads CAWSVLQAKYNEQFF.

Comments on this clone: The read comes to an end 3 residues before the CDR3 does, leaving the germline J gene to fill in the end. V and J are TRBV18 and TRBJ2-5; 7 bases are a match to TRBD1. The CDR3 has 15 residues. Germline values: CDR1 KGHSH, CDR2 LQKENI. J was trimmed by 4 bases and V by 4 bases; bases with no gene match: 9. CDR3 loop: CASSQQHRGIETQYF. The DNA read from the CDR3 is TGTGCCAGCTCACAGCAGCACAGGGGTATAGAGACC.

As to this clone: The read comes to an end 3 residues before the CDR3 does, leaving the germline J gene to fill in the end. J is TRBJ2-7 and V is TRBV19, with 9 bases fitting TRBD1. Germline V CDR1 and CDR2: LNHDA, SQIVND (reference sequence). The CDR3 consists of 14 residues. With 5 bases clipped from V and 5 bases from J, the junction kept 7 bases outside the gene matches. The CDR3 reads CASSYGTGFHEQYF. The CDR3 DNA, read in part, is TGTGCCAGTAGTTACGGGACAGGGTTCCACGAG. Looking up the rest from reference TRBV19 and TRBJ2-7 gives the full variable domain: DGGITQSPKYLFRKEGQNVTLSCEQNLNHDAMYWYRQDPGQGLRLIYYSQIVNDFQKGDIAEGYSVSREKKESFPLTVTSAQKNPTAFYLCASSYGTGFHEQYFGPGTRLTVT.

As concerns this clone: The CDR3 extends 3 residues past the end of the read, so its final part is completed from the germline J gene. The chain recombines TRBV2 with TRBJ2-1; D is unclear. CDR3 length: 13 residues. V was pared by 6 bases and J by 5 bases, with 11 bases between. Germline V gives CDR1 SNHLY, CDR2 FYNNEI. Incomplete CDR3 DNA: TGTGCCAGCAGCTTAACAGATAACAATGAG. The encoded protein is CASSLTDNNE. Given in full, the CDR3 is CASSLTDNNEQFF.

A word on this clone: The CDR3 end is not reached by the read, which stops 3 residues before it; the germline J gene fills it in. The chain carries TRBV2 and TRBJ2-5; possibly TRBD1 for D (5 bases). V was clipped by 6 bases and J by 5 bases, with 25 bases between them. The CDR3 loop spans 17 amino acids. Germline V gene data show CDR1 as SNHLY and CDR2 as FYNNEI. Here the CDR3 reads CASRPPRTKSPTETQYF. Incomplete CDR3 DNA: TGTGCCAGCAGACCTCCACGGACAAAAAGCCCCACGGAGACC.

About this clone itself: Read sequence stops 3 residues before the CDR3 end, and the germline J gene provides the missing end. The chain couples TRBV2 to TRBJ2-2; D might be TRBD2 (6 bases). Per the germline V gene, CDR1 is SNHLY and CDR2 is FYNNEI. With 3 bases removed from V and 0 bases from J, the gap between germline ends came to 20 bases. The CDR3 runs to 19 residues. This CDR3 is CASSEGPGAAGANTGELFF. The covered CDR3 bases are TGTGCCAGCAGTGAGGGTCCTGGGGCAGCGGGCGCGAACACCGGGGAG.

With regard to this clone: The read comes to an end 3 residues before the CDR3 does, leaving the germline J gene to fill in the end. The chain recombines TRBV11-2 with TRBJ2-7; TRBD1 aligns across 11 bases. Germline-derived CDR1 and CDR2 are SGHAT and FQNNGV. The CDR3 sequence is 14 residues long. The J segment lost 5 bases and the V segment lost 4 bases, leaving 4 bases of the junction unmatched. The CDR3 bases that were read are TGTGCCAGCAGCTATGGGACAGGGGGGAACGAG. Its protein product is CASSYGTGGNE. In full, the CDR3 reads CASSYGTGGNEQYF.

As to this clone: Read coverage stops 3 residues before the CDR3 terminus; the germline J gene supplies the remainder. The chain recombines TRBV7-8 with TRBJ1-1; D remains unclear. Germline CDR1 SGHVS, CDR2 FQNEAQ. This CDR3 contains 13 residues. CDR3 loop: CASSLRRYEGAFF. The CDR3 DNA, read in part, is TGTGCCAGCAGCTTAAGACGGTATGAGGGA.

A note on this clone: The read falls 3 residues short of the CDR3 end, and the missing part is taken from the germline J gene. The V and J genes are TRBV18 and TRBJ2-2, with a possible D match to TRBD1 (5 bases). Germline CDR1 KGHSH, CDR2 LQKENI. The CDR3 consists of 14 residues. The germline V and J ends were trimmed by 4 bases and 6 bases, with 12 bases remaining between them. The CDR3 DNA, read in part, is TGTGCCAGCTCACTCCAGGGTATTGCCGGGGAG. Translation gives CASSLQGIAGE. The full CDR3 is CASSLQGIAGELFF.

Comments on this clone: From the germline J gene comes the end of the CDR3, since the read stops 3 residues before it. The chain uses TRBV2 and TRBJ2-7; D is perhaps TRBD1 (5 bases). This CDR3 is built from 13 residues. V gave up 7 bases and J gave up 4 bases, with 14 bases separating them. Germline values: CDR1 SNHLY, CDR2 FYNNEI. The sequenced part of the CDR3 DNA is TGTGCCAGCAAACCTGTATCAGGGTACGAG. Encoded protein: CASKPVSGYE. The CDR3 in its entirety is CASKPVSGYEQYF. The full variable domain, completed using reference TRBV2 and TRBJ2-7, is EPEVTQTPSHQVTQMGQEVILRCVPISNHLYFYWYRQILGQKVEFLVSFYNNEISEKSEIFDDQFSVERPDGSNFTLKIRSTKLEDSAMYFCASKPVSGYEQYFGPGTRLTVT.

With respect to this clone: The CDR3 is cut off 3 residues early in the read; its end comes from the germline J gene. V gene TRBV5-6 combines with J gene TRBJ2-7; D unresolved. V lost 4 bases and J 3 bases, leaving 14 bases between the germline ends. This CDR3 is built from 14 residues. Germline loops: CDR1 SGHDT, CDR2 YYEEEE. CDR3 residues: CASSRLTELYEQYF. The CDR3 bases that were read are TGTGCCAGCAGCCGCCTAACAGAACTCTACGAG.

As to this clone: Coverage ceases 3 residues before the CDR3 finishes, and the germline J gene fills in the end. V and J are TRBV13 and TRBJ1-5; TRBD1 matches at 9 bases. CDR1 PRHDT and CDR2 FYEKMQ come from the germline V gene (reference sequence). CDR3 length: 15 residues. V lost 4 bases and J lost 6; bases outside the gene matches: 7. The CDR3 region is CASSWGQGVRQPQHF. The CDR3 bases that were read are TGTGCCAGCAGCTGGGGACAGGGTGTTCGTCAGCCC.